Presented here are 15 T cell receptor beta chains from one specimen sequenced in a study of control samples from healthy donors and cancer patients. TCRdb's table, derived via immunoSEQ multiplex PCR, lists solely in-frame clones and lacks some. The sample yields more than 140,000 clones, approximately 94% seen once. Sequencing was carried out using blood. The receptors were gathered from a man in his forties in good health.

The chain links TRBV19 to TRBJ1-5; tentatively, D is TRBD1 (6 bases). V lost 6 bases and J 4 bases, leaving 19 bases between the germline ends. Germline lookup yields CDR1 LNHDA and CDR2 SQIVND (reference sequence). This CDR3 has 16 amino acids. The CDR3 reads CASSLQPGQHNQPQHF. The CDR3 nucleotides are TGTGCCAGTAGCCTCCAACCCGGACAGCATAATCAGCCCCAGCATTTT. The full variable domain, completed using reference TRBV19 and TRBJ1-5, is DGGITQSPKYLFRKEGQNVTLSCEQNLNHDAMYWYRQDPGQGLRLIYYSQIVNDFQKGDIAEGYSVSREKKESFPLTVTSAQKNPTAFYLCASSLQPGQHNQPQHFGDGTRLSIL.

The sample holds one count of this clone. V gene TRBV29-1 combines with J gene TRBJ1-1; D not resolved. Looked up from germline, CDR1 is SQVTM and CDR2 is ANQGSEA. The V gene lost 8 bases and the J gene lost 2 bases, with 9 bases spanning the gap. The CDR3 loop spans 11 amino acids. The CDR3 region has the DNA TGCAGCCTTATGGTTAACACTGAAGCTTTCTTT. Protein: CSLMVNTEAFF.

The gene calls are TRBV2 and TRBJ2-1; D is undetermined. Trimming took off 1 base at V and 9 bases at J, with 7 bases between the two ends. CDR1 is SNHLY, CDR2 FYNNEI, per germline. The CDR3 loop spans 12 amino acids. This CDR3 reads CASSEDIFEQFF. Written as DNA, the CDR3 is TGTGCCAGCAGTGAAGACATCTTTGAGCAGTTCTTC.

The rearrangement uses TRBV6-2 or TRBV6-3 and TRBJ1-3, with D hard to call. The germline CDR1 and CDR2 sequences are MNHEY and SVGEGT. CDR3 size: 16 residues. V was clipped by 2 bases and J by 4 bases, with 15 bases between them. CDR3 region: CASSYNSGVGGNTIYF. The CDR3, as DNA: TGTGCCAGCAGTTACAACTCAGGAGTCGGGGGAAACACCATATATTTT.

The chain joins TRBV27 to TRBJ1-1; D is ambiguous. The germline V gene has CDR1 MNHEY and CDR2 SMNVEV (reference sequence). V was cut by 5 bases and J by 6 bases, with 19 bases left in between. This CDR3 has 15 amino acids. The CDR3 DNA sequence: TGTGCCAGCAGTCCGTCTGACAAGAGTCGTCCTGAAGCTTTCTTT. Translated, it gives CASSPSDKSRPEAFF.

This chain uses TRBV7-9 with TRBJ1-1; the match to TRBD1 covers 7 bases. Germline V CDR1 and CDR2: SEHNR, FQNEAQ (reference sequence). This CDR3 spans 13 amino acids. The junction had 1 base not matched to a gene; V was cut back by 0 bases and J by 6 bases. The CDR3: CASSLARGSEAFF. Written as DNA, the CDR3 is TGTGCCAGCAGCTTAGCCAGGGGGTCTGAAGCTTTCTTT.

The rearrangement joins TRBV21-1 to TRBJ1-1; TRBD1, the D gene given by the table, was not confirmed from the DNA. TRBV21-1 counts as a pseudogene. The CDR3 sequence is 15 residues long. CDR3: CASSTYRELNTEAFF. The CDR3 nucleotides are TGTGCCAGCAGCACCTACAGGGAGCTAAACACTGAAGCTTTCTTT.

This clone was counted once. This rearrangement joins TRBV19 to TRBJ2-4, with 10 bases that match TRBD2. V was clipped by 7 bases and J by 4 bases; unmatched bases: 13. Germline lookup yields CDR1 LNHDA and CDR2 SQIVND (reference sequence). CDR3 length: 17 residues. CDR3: CASTPRGTSASKNIQYF. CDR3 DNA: TGTGCCAGTACCCCCAGAGGGACTAGCGCCTCAAAAAACATTCAGTACTTC.

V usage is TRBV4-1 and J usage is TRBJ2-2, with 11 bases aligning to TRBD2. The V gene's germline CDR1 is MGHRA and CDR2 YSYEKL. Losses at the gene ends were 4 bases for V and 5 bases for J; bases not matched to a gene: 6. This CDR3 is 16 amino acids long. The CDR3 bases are TGCGCCAGCAGCCGCGGGACTAGCGGACGGACCGGGGAGCTGTTTTTT. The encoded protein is CASSRGTSGRTGELFF.

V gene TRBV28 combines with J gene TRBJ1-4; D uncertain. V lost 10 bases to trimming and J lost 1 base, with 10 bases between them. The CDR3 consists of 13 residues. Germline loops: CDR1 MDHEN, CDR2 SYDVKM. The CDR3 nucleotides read TGTGCCACCCTTTCGGTAACTAATGAAAAACTGTTTTTT. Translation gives CATLSVTNEKLFF. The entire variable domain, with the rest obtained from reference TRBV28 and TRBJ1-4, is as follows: DVKVTQSSRYLVKRTGEKVFLECVQDMDHENMFWYRQDPGLGLRLIYFSYDVKMKEKGDIPEGYSVSREKKERFSLILESASTNQTSMYLCATLSVTNEKLFFGSGTQLSVL.

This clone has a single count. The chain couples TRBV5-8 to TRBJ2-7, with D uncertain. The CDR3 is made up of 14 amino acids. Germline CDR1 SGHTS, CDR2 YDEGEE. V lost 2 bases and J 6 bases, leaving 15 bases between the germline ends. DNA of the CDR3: TGTGCCAGCAGCTTAAGGTCGGCGAGGTCCGAGCAGTACTTC. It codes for CASSLRSARSEQYF.

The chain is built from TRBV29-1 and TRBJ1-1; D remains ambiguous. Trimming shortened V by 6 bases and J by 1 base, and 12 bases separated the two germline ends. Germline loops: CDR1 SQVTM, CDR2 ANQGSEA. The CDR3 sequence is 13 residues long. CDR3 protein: CSVAGSRNTEAFF. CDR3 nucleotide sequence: TGCAGCGTGGCGGGGTCACGGAACACTGAAGCTTTCTTT.

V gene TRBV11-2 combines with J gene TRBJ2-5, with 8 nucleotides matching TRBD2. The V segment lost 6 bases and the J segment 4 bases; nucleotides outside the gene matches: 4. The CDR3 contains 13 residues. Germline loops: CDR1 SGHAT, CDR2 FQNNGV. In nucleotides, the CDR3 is TGTGCCAGCAGACTAACTAGCGGAGAGACCCAGTACTTC. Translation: CASRLTSGETQYF.

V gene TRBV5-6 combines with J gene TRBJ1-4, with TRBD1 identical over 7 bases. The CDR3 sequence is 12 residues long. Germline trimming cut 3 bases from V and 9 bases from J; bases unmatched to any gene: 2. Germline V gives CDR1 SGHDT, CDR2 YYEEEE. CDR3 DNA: TGTGCCAGCAGCTGGGGACAGCAAAAACTGTTTTTT. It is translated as CASSWGQQKLFF.

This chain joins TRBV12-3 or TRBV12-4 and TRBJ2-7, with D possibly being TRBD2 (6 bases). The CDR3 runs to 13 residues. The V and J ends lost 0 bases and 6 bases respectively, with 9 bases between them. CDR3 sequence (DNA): TGTGCCAGCAGTTTAGCCGGGGGAACCGAGCAGTACTTC. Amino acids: CASSLAGGTEQYF.